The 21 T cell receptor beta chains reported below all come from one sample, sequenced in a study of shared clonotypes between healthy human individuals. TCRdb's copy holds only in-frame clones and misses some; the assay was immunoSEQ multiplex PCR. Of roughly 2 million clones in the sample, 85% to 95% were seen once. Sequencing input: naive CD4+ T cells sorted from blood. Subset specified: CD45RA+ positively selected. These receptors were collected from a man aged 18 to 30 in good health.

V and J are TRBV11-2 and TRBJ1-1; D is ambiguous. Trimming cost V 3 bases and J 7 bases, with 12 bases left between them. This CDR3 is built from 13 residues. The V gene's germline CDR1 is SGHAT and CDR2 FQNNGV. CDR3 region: CASSLGGFGEAFF. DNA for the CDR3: TGTGCCAGCAGCTTGGGAGGGTTTGGTGAAGCTTTCTTT.

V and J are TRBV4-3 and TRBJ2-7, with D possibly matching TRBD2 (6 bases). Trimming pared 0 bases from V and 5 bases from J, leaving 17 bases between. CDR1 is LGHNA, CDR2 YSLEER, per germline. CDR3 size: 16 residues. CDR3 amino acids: CASSQDVTGVGDEQYF. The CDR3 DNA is TGCGCCAGCAGCCAAGATGTAACGGGAGTGGGCGACGAGCAGTACTTC.

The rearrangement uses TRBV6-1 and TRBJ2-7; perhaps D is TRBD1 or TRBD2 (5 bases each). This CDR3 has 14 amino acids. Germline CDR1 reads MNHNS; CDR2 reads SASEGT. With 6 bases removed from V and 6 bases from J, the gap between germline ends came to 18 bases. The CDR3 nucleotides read TGTGCCAGCAGAGAACAGGTGTCGGCGGGCGAGCAGTACTTC. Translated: CASREQVSAGEQYF.

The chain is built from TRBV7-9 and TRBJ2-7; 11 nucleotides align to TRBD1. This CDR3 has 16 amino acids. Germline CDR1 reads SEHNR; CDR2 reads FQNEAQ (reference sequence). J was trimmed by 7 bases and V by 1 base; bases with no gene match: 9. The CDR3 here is CASSLVFGTGGGEQYF. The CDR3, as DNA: TGTGCCAGCAGCTTAGTTTTTGGGACAGGGGGAGGGGAGCAGTACTTC.

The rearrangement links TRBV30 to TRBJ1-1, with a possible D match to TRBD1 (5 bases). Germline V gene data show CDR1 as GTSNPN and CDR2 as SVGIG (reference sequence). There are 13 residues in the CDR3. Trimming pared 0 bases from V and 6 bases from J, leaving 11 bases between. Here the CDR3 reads CAWSVARAAEAFF. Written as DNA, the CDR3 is TGTGCCTGGAGTGTAGCCAGGGCCGCTGAAGCTTTCTTT.

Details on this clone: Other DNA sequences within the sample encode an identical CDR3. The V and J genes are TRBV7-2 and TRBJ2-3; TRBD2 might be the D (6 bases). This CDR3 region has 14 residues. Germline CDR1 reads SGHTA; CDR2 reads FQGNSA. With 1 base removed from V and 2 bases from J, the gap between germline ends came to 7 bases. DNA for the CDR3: TGTGCCAGCAGCTTAGGCGGGACCACAGATACGCAGTATTTT. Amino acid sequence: CASSLGGTTDTQYF.

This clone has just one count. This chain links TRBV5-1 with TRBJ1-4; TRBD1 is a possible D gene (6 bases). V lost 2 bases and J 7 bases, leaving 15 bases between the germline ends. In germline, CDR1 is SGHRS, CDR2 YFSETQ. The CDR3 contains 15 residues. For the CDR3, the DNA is TGCGCCAGCAGCTTAAACAGGGCGACGAGTGAAAAACTGTTTTTT. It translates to CASSLNRATSEKLFF. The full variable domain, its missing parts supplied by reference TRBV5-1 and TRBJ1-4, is KAGVTQTPRYLIKTRGQQVTLSCSPISGHRSVSWYQQTPGQGLQFLFEYFSETQRNKGNFPGRFSGRQFSNSRSEMNVSTLELGDSALYLCASSLNRATSEKLFFGSGTQLSVL.

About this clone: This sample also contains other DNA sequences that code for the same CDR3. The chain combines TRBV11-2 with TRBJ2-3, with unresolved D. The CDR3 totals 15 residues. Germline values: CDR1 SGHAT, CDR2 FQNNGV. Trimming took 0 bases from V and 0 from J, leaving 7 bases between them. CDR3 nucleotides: TGTGCCAGCAGCTTAGACGGGCTAAGCACAGATACGCAGTATTTT. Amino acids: CASSLDGLSTDTQYF.

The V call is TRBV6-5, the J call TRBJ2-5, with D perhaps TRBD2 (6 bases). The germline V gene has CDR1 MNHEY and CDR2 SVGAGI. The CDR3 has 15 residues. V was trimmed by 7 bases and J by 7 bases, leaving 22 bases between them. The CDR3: CASTSGGAGIGTQYF. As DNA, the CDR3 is TGTGCCAGCACCTCTGGCGGGGCTGGGATCGGGACCCAGTACTTC.

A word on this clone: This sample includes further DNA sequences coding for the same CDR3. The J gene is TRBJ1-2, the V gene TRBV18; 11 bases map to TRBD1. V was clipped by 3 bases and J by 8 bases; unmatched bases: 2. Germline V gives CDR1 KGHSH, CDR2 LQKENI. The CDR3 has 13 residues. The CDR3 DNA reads TGTGCCAGCTCACCCGGACAGGGGGCCGGCTACACCTTC. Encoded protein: CASSPGQGAGYTF.

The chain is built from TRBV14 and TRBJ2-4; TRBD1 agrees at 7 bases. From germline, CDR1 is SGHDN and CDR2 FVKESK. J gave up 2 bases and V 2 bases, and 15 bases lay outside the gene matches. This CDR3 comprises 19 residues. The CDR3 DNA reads TGTGCCAGCAGCCAATTCCACACAGGGGTGAAAGGGACCAAAAACATTCAGTACTTC. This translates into CASSQFHTGVKGTKNIQYF.

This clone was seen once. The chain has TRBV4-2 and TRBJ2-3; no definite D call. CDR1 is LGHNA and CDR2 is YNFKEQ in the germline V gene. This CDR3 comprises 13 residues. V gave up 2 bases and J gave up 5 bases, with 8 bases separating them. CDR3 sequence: CASSQPLGDTQYF. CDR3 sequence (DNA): TGTGCCAGCAGCCAACCCCTAGGAGATACGCAGTATTTT.

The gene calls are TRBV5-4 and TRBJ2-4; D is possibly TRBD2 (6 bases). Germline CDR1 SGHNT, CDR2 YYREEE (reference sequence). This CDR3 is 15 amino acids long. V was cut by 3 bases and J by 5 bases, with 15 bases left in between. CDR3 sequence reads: CASSSGRGRENIQYF. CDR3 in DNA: TGTGCCAGCAGCTCGGGGCGGGGTAGAGAAAACATTCAGTACTTC.

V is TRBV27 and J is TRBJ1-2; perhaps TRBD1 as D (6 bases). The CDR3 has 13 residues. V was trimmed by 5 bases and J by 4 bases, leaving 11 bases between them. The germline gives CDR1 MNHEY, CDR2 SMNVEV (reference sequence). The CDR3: CASSITGFYGYTF. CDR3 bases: TGTGCCAGCAGTATTACAGGGTTCTATGGCTACACCTTC.

CDR3 amino acids: CASSLGQGVFYEQYF. Here the CDR3 DNA reads TGTGCCAGCAGCTTGGGACAGGGTGTCTTCTACGAGCAGTACTTC. The V call is TRBV5-6, the J call TRBJ2-7; 7 nucleotides line up with TRBD1. This CDR3 has 15 amino acids. Germline CDR1 reads SGHDT; CDR2 reads YYEEEE. The trim removed 0 bases at V and 3 bases at J, leaving 6 bases unmatched.

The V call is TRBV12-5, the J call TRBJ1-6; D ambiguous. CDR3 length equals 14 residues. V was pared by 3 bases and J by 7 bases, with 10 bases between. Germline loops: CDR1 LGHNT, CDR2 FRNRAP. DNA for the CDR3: TGTGCTAGTGGTTTTGGGGATAGGAATTCACCCCTCCACTTT. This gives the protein CASGFGDRNSPLHF.

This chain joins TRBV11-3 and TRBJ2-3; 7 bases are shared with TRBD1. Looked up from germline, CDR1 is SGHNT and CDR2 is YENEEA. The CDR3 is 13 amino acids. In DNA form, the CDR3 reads TGTGCAACCAGTCACAGGGGAACAGATACGCAGTATTTT. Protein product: CATSHRGTDTQYF. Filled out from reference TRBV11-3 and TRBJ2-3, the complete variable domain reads EAGVVQSPRYKIIEKKQPVAFWCNPISGHNTLYWYLQNLGQGPELLIRYENEEAVDDSQLPKDRFSAERLKGVDSTLKIQPAELGDSAVYLCATSHRGTDTQYFGPGTRLTVL.

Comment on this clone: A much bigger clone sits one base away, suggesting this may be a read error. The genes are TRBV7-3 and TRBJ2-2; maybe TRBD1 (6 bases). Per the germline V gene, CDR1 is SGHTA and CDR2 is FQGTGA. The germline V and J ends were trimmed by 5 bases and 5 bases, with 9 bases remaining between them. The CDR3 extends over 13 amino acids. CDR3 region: CASSGTGTGELFF. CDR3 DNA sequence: TGTGCCAGCAGCGGTACAGGGACCGGGGAGCTGTTTTTT.

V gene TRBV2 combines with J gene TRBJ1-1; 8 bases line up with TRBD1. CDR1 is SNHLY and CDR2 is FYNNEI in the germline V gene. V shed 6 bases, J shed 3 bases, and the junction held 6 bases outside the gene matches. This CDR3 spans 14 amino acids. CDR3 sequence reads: CASSATGGYTEAFF. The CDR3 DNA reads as TGTGCCAGCAGCGCCACAGGGGGATACACTGAAGCTTTCTTT.

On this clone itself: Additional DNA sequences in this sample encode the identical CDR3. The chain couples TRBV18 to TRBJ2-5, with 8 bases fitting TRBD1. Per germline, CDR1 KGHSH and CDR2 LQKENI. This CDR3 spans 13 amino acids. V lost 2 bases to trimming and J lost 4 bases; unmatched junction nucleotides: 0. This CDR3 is CASSPTGGETQYF. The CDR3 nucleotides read TGTGCCAGCTCACCAACAGGGGGAGAGACCCAGTACTTC. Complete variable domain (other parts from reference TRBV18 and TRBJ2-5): NAGVMQNPRHLVRRRGQEARLRCSPMKGHSHVYWYRQLPEEGLKFMVYLQKENIIDESGMPKERFSAEFPKEGPSILRIQQVVRGDSAAYFCASSPTGGETQYFGPGTRLLVL.

The CDR3 spells CASSLRNSGANVLTF. The CDR3, as DNA: TGTGCCAGCAGTTTACGGAACTCTGGGGCCAACGTCCTGACTTTC. The V and J genes are TRBV28 and TRBJ2-6; no firm D call. The CDR3 totals 15 residues. Germline CDR1 is MDHEN and CDR2 is SYDVKM. Trimming took 2 bases from V and 0 from J, leaving 5 bases between them.